This TCR beta chain appears in the sequencing data of a study of blood T cell repertoires in COVID-19. Overall study: The United States, Italy and Spain were the sources of the acute and convalescent COVID-19 samples. T cells, B-cell-depleted T cells, or PBMCs provided the cDNA or gDNA that served as material.

Original methodology: Quantification of nucleated cells was approximated via reference gene primer amplification. The method was immunoSEQ multiplex PCR; TCRdb's version includes in-frame clones alone and lacks a portion of them. That table supplies the V and J calls and clone size; D and trimming were determined from the DNA. In the table there are about 120,000 clones, around 80% of which are singletons. In germline, CDR1 is MGHRA, CDR2 YSYEKL. CDR3 size: 15 residues. The junction had 7 bases not matched to a gene; V was cut back by 0 bases and J by 7 bases. This chain links TRBV4-1 with TRBJ1-2, with 8 bases fitting TRBD1. The clonotype comes from a man aged 50 to 59 with acute or convalescent COVID-19. Sequencing was performed on peripheral blood. As DNA, the CDR3 is TGCGCCAGCAGCCAAGATACAGGGGGATTTAGTGGCTACACCTTC. Encoded protein: CASSQDTGGFSGYTF.